Listed below are T cell receptor beta chains from one sample, sequenced in a study of T cell responses to AZD1222 COVID-19 vaccine. Here immunoSEQ multiplex PCR was the method, and the copy in TCRdb shows in-frame clones only, minus some. The repertoire has 130,000 or so clones, under 90% of them found once; the top ten carry around 24%. This material consisted of peripheral blood, taken on day 0 of AZD1222 vaccination. These receptors all come from an adult in good health. CDR3s include the opening cysteine and the closing phenylalanine or tryptophan. A D gene is named only where the DNA matches it firmly. Only part of the rows carry a size: once, few, many, or a class if the clone is expanded.

len,d_gene,abundance,j_gene,v_gene,CDR3aa,CDR3nt
16,TRBD2,-,TRBJ2-1,TRBV7-2,CASTKRRGGGTNEQFF,TGTGCCAGCACCAAACGGCGTGGCGGGGGTACGAATGAGCAGTTCTTC
15,TRBD2,-,TRBJ2-3,TRBV7-2,CASSLTSGATDTQYF,TGTGCCAGCAGCTTAACTAGCGGGGCCACAGATACGCAGTATTTT
12,TRBD1,-,TRBJ1-1,TRBV12-3/TRBV12-4,CASSGDRLDAFF,TGTGCCAGCAGTGGGGACAGACTTGATGCTTTCTTT
13,-,-,TRBJ1-1,TRBV5-1,CASSIQMNTEAFF,TGCGCCAGCAGCATCCAAATGAACACTGAAGCTTTCTTT
12,-,-,TRBJ2-3,TRBV4-3,CASSQEGDTQYF,TGCGCCAGCAGCCAAGAGGGGGATACGCAGTATTTT
16,-,-,TRBJ2-3,TRBV4-3,CASSRDLITSTDTQYF,TGCGCCAGCAGCCGTGATCTGATCACTAGCACAGATACGCAGTATTTT
13,-,-,TRBJ1-4,TRBV30,CAWGVSGNEKLFF,TGTGCCTGGGGGGTGTCAGGAAATGAAAAACTGTTTTTT
13,-,-,TRBJ1-5,TRBV6-5,CASITWGMQPQHF,TGTGCCAGCATCACCTGGGGTATGCAGCCCCAGCATTTT
17,TRBD1,-,TRBJ1-3,TRBV2,CASSEGTGFLSGNTIYF,TGTGCCAGCAGTGAGGGGACAGGGTTTCTTTCTGGAAACACCATATATTTT
13,-,-,TRBJ1-2,TRBV3-1/TRBV3-2,CASSHRDLGGYTF,TGTGCCAGCAGCCACCGGGACCTCGGGGGCTACACCTTC
14,TRBD2,-,TRBJ2-5,TRBV2,CASTIAGSQETQYF,TGTGCCAGCACCATAGCGGGGAGCCAAGAGACCCAGTACTTC
12,-,-,TRBJ1-2,TRBV19,CASSIRTVGYTF,TGTGCCAGTAGTATCCGGACAGTTGGCTACACCTTC
15,-,once,TRBJ1-2,TRBV5-1,CASSLGGTHDYGYTF,TGCGCCAGCAGCTTGGGGGGGACACACGACTATGGCTACACCTTC
15,-,-,TRBJ2-1,TRBV5-6,CASRTSVSSYNEQFF,TGTGCCAGCAGGACCTCAGTTAGCTCCTACAATGAGCAGTTCTTC
17,-,once,TRBJ1-6,TRBV7-2,CASSFSPGSTQNSPLHF,TGTGCCAGCAGCTTCTCTCCCGGATCGACACAGAATTCACCCCTCCACTTT
13,-,-,TRBJ1-1,TRBV27,CASSLSRSFEAFF,TGTGCCAGCAGTTTGAGTAGGTCCTTTGAAGCTTTCTTT
13,-,-,TRBJ1-4,TRBV12-3/TRBV12-4,CASSGGYSEKLFF,TGTGCCAGCAGTGGCGGGTACAGTGAAAAACTGTTTTTT
14,-,few,TRBJ1-6,TRBV5-1,CASSWDGGNSPLHF,TGCGCCAGCAGCTGGGACGGGGGAAATTCACCCCTCCACTTT
13,TRBD1,-,TRBJ1-2,TRBV2,CASSAGQDYGYTF,TGTGCCAGCAGTGCCGGACAGGATTATGGCTACACCTTC
13,TRBD1,-,TRBJ1-1,TRBV5-1,CASSSVDRAMAFF,TGCGCCAGCAGCTCGGTGGACAGGGCGATGGCTTTCTTT
12,-,-,TRBJ1-2,TRBV24-1,CATSGSSYGYTF,TGTGCCACCAGTGGGAGTAGCTATGGCTACACCTTC
12,-,-,TRBJ2-7,TRBV7-9,CASSPHSYEQYF,TGTGCCAGCAGCCCCCACTCCTACGAGCAGTACTTC
14,-,-,TRBJ1-2,TRBV5-6,CASSFPERNDGYTF,TGTGCCAGCAGCTTTCCTGAACGAAATGATGGCTACACCTTC
14,-,-,TRBJ1-6,TRBV9,CASSARAAFSPLHF,TGTGCCAGCAGCGCCCGGGCTGCATTTTCACCCCTCCACTTT
18,-,-,TRBJ2-7,TRBV28,CASSPGEIRRGDSYEQYF,TGTGCCAGCAGTCCCGGGGAGATAAGGAGGGGTGACTCCTACGAGCAGTACTTC
15,TRBD1,-,TRBJ2-7,TRBV7-2,CASSSTGTATYEQYF,TGTGCCAGCAGCTCCACCGGGACAGCAACCTACGAGCAGTACTTC
15,TRBD1,-,TRBJ2-1,TRBV11-1,CASSSRQGVNNEQFF,TGTGCCAGCAGCTCCCGACAGGGGGTAAACAATGAGCAGTTCTTC
12,-,-,TRBJ1-6,TRBV28,CASSFGVSPLHF,TGTGCCAGCAGTTTCGGGGTTTCACCCCTCCACTTT
14,TRBD1,-,TRBJ2-7,TRBV2,CASGRTGGEYEQYF,TGTGCCAGCGGGAGGACAGGGGGCGAGTACGAGCAGTACTTC
15,-,-,TRBJ1-2,TRBV6-2/TRBV6-3,CASSYSWQTGASYTF,TGTGCCAGCAGTTACTCATGGCAGACTGGAGCCAGTTACACCTTC
13,-,-,TRBJ1-5,TRBV28,CASTSPSNQPQHF,TGTGCCAGCACCAGCCCTTCCAATCAGCCCCAGCATTTT
15,-,-,TRBJ2-2,TRBV11-2,CASSLREGNTGELFF,TGTGCCAGCAGCTTAAGGGAAGGGAACACCGGGGAGCTGTTTTTT
15,TRBD1,-,TRBJ1-5,TRBV4-2,CASSQGLGGGQPQHF,TGTGCCAGCAGCCAAGGGCTAGGGGGCGGGCAGCCCCAGCATTTT
11,-,few,TRBJ1-1,TRBV29-1,CSVEDGVAAFF,TGCAGCGTTGAAGATGGCGTGGCGGCTTTCTTT
14,TRBD1,-,TRBJ2-7,TRBV18,CASSAGTGPYEQYF,TGTGCCAGCTCCGCCGGGACAGGGCCCTACGAGCAGTACTTC
16,-,-,TRBJ2-2,TRBV5-1,CASSLAWGGNAGELFF,TGCGCCAGCAGCTTGGCCTGGGGCGGCAACGCCGGGGAGCTGTTTTTT
14,-,-,TRBJ2-7,TRBV5-1,CASSGGGGSYEQYF,TGCGCCAGCAGCGGGGGCGGGGGCTCCTACGAGCAGTACTTC
15,TRBD1,-,TRBJ1-5,TRBV19,CASSPDRVGNQPQHF,TGTGCCAGTAGTCCCGACAGGGTGGGCAATCAGCCCCAGCATTTT
15,-,few,TRBJ1-5,TRBV5-1,CASSLDGGAGQPQHF,TGCGCCAGCAGCTTGGACGGGGGCGCAGGGCAGCCCCAGCATTTT
15,-,once,TRBJ2-1,TRBV11-2,CASSLERRSYNEQFF,TGTGCCAGCAGCTTAGAAAGACGCTCCTACAATGAGCAGTTCTTC
12,-,-,TRBJ1-1,TRBV15,CATQGRRVLAFF,TGTGCCACCCAGGGGAGGAGGGTTCTAGCTTTCTTT
16,-,-,TRBJ1-2,TRBV3-1/TRBV3-2,CASRPVTDLTNYGYTF,TGTGCCAGCAGACCAGTTACAGACTTAACCAACTATGGCTACACCTTC
16,-,-,TRBJ1-4,TRBV2,CASSELYGGGTEKLFF,TGTGCCAGCAGTGAACTGTATGGGGGCGGGACTGAAAAACTGTTTTTT
14,TRBD1,once,TRBJ2-7,TRBV4-1,CASSPNRGSYEQYF,TGCGCCAGCAGCCCGAACAGGGGCTCCTACGAGCAGTACTTC
13,-,-,TRBJ2-3,TRBV6-6,CASSYVETDTQYF,TGTGCCAGCAGTTACGTGGAGACAGATACGCAGTATTTT
14,TRBD1,-,TRBJ1-2,TRBV5-1,CASSPAGTDYGYTF,TGCGCCAGCAGCCCCGCCGGGACAGATTATGGCTACACCTTC
13,TRBD1,few,TRBJ2-5,TRBV9,CASSVEGAETQYF,TGTGCCAGCAGCGTAGAGGGGGCGGAGACCCAGTACTTC
14,-,-,TRBJ2-7,TRBV5-1,CASSLGVLSYEQYF,TGCGCCAGCAGCTTGGGGGTTCTATCCTACGAGCAGTACTTC